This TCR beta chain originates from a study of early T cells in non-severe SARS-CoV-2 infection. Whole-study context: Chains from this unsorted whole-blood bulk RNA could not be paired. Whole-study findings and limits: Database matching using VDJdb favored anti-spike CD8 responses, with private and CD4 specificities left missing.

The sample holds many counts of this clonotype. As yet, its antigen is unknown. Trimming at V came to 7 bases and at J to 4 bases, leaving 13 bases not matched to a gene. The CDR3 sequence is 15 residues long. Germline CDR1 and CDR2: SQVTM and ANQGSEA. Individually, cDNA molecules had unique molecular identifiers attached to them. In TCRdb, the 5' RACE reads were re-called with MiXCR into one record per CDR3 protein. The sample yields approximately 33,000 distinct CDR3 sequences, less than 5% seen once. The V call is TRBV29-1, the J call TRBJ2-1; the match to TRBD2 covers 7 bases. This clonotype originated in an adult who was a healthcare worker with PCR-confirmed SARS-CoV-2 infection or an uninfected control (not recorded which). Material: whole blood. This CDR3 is CSAYDREEWYNEQFF. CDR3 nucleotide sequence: TGCAGCGCTTACGATCGGGAGGAGTGGTACAATGAGCAGTTCTTC.